These T cell receptor beta chains were read from a single sample in a study of CD8+CD57+ T cells in acquired aplastic anemia. TCRdb processed the reads anew with MiXCR; each CDR3 protein has one entry. Among hundreds of thousands of distinct CDR3 sequences listed, 45% to 70% were seen once. The specimen was sorted CD4+, CD8+, or CD8+CD57+ T cells (not recorded which) from PBMCs. The receptors stem from a human donor with severe aplastic anemia or a healthy control (not recorded which). CDR3s include the opening cysteine and the closing phenylalanine or tryptophan. The D gene is left open where the match is weak. Only some rows state a clone size, as once, few, many or a class for expanded clones.

CDR3,D,size,V,J
CASSLGDRANTEAFF,TRBD1,few,TRBV7-3,TRBJ1-1
CSARVAGVKETQYF,TRBD2,.,TRBV20-1,TRBJ2-5
CASRLRGSDGYTF,.,.,TRBV19,TRBJ1-2
CASSLGDGMGNEQFF,.,.,TRBV7-9,TRBJ2-1
CASSYSWGADYGYTF,.,.,TRBV6-6,TRBJ1-2
CASSPGPRSYFSGNTIYF,.,.,TRBV19,TRBJ1-3
CASSEAGLADQETQYF,TRBD2,.,TRBV9,TRBJ2-5
CASSLEAGEQYF,.,many,TRBV7-9,TRBJ2-7
CASSPTGPQPQHF,.,many,TRBV12-3/TRBV12-4,TRBJ1-5
CATSRLPTGGTEAFF,.,once,TRBV15,TRBJ1-1
CASSLPGGETITNPGELFF,.,.,TRBV7-2,TRBJ2-2
CASSAEGTSLNEQYF,.,many,TRBV2,TRBJ2-7
CASSLVTQRGETQYF,.,many,TRBV5-1,TRBJ2-5
CASSYTESGQPQHF,.,.,TRBV12-3/TRBV12-4,TRBJ1-5
CSAKLAGGYNEQFF,TRBD2,.,TRBV20-1,TRBJ2-1
CAWSVTRREQFF,.,few,TRBV30,TRBJ2-1
CSARVRTGWNSPLHF,TRBD1,many,TRBV20-1,TRBJ1-6
CASSLVGGSTRKLYF,TRBD2,.,TRBV7-2,TRBJ2-5
CASSFQGAGGYTF,TRBD1,.,TRBV7-3,TRBJ1-2
CASSLEFGAKNTEAFF,.,.,TRBV11-2,TRBJ1-1
CSARDRVDTEAFF,TRBD1,few,TRBV20-1,TRBJ1-1
CASNGGQGRNTVYF,TRBD1,.,TRBV12-3/TRBV12-4,TRBJ1-3